The entry that follows covers one T cell receptor (beta chain) sequence. The antigen remains unidentified. The data are from a study of cytomegalovirus exposure and HLA in healthy donors. Notes on the study in general: At a 0.05 false discovery rate, a later analysis found some 18,000 TCR beta sequences to be associated with HLA alleles. The authors excluded some V segments, including TRBV6-2 and TRBV6-3, as indistinguishable.

Germline V CDR1 and CDR2: DFQATT, SNEGSKA (reference sequence). V lost 5 bases and J lost 6, with 10 bases in between. The CDR3 totals 11 residues. The PCR ran on 60 Vbeta and 13 Jbeta primers. The protocol was immunoSEQ multiplex PCR, while the TCRdb copy is restricted to in-frame clones and leaves out a portion. The sample has about 120,000 clones, roughly 69% seen once. This sequence joins TRBV20-1 and TRBJ1-1; no reliable D call. The TCR was taken from a woman aged 35 to 49 in good health and CMV-seropositive. Sample: PBMCs. The CDR3 DNA reads as TGCAGTGCTGGGCCGACCGCTGAAGCTTTCTTT. It is translated as CSAGPTAEAFF.